The rows below give T cell receptor beta chains drawn from one sample of a study of blood T cell repertoires in COVID-19. Sequenced by immunoSEQ multiplex PCR; TCRdb stores in-frame clones only, minus some. The table records tens of thousands of clones, more than 60% of them present only once. The sample comprised peripheral blood. Every receptor here comes from a human donor with active or convalescent COVID-19. The donor label of this sample is uncertain. Each CDR3 is given with its conserved first and last residue.

v_gene: TRBV2
j_gene: TRBJ1-2
CDR3aa: CASSDGQLLPIYGYTF

v_gene: TRBV18
j_gene: TRBJ2-7
CDR3aa: CASSPSVTQGAREQYF

v_gene: TRBV4-2
j_gene: TRBJ1-6
CDR3aa: CASSLAGGTQSPLHF

v_gene: TRBV7-9
j_gene: TRBJ1-3
CDR3aa: CASSRQVSGNTIYF

v_gene: TRBV5-4
j_gene: TRBJ2-1
CDR3aa: CASSAELAGGDNEQFF

v_gene: TRBV10-3
j_gene: TRBJ1-4
CDR3aa: CATLGQGEEKLFF

v_gene: TRBV7-2
j_gene: TRBJ2-5
CDR3aa: CASSLRDRGVGTQYF

v_gene: TRBV25-1
j_gene: TRBJ2-1
CDR3aa: CASRLAGGESEQFF

v_gene: TRBV9
j_gene: TRBJ1-1
CDR3aa: CASSVGVEGEAFF

v_gene: TRBV5-4
j_gene: TRBJ2-7
CDR3aa: CASSFAGGRSYEQYF

v_gene: TRBV18
j_gene: TRBJ2-1
CDR3aa: CASSPAGGPYEQFF

v_gene: TRBV3-1/TRBV3-2
j_gene: TRBJ1-1
CDR3aa: CASSELANTEAFF

v_gene: TRBV7-3
j_gene: TRBJ2-2
CDR3aa: CASSLSGGAGTGELFF

v_gene: TRBV28
j_gene: TRBJ2-7
CDR3aa: CASRTGTGAYEQYF

v_gene: TRBV7-9
j_gene: TRBJ2-7
CDR3aa: CASSTPSGRRYEQYF

v_gene: TRBV4-1
j_gene: TRBJ1-2
CDR3aa: CASSQDRARGYTF